This TCR beta chain was captured in a study of OX40 agonist ivuxolimab in advanced cancers. Study-wide context: Under the entry rules, prior anti-PD-1, anti-PD-L1 or anti-CTLA-4 therapy was allowed, and less than 50% had some.

Broader study findings: Some of the nonresponding patients also showed low levels of normalized T-cell clonal expansion. The antigens recognized by the expanded peripheral T cells, that is their antigen specificity, were not determined.

Produced via immunoSEQ multiplex PCR; TCRdb's table is partial and in-frame only. The sample includes about 73,000 clones, approximately 86% of them seen just once. With respect to this clone: Its antigen is unknown.

The CDR3 runs 15 residues. Germline CDR1 is SNHLY and CDR2 is FYNNEI. V was clipped by 6 bases and J by 1 base, with 15 bases between them. The receptor's source is an adult with an advanced solid tumor such as melanoma, head and neck, liver or kidney cancer. The chain recombines TRBV2 with TRBJ1-1, with D perhaps matching TRBD1 (6 bases). The sample here was CD4+ or CD8+ T cells sorted from blood, taken in a trial of the OX40 agonist ivuxolimab. The CDR3 sequence: CASRKRGGGNTEAFF. Here the CDR3 DNA reads TGTGCCAGCAGGAAAAGGGGGGGCGGGAACACTGAAGCTTTCTTT.